Sequencing of this T cell receptor beta chain was carried out in a study of blood T cell repertoires in COVID-19. J was trimmed by 2 bases and V by 0 bases; bases with no gene match: 10. This CDR3 is 19 amino acids long. The germline V gene encodes CDR1 MNHEY and CDR2 SVGEGT. Only in-frame clones appear in the TCRdb table, and some are missing; sequencing was by immunoSEQ multiplex PCR. This table holds about 36,000 clones, about three quarters found once. This sequence originates from a man between 60 and 75 years old with acute or convalescent COVID-19. The specimen sequenced was peripheral blood. This chain uses TRBV6-2 or TRBV6-3 with TRBJ2-3; 11 bases align to TRBD2. Written as DNA, the CDR3 is TGTGCCAGCAGTTACTCGGGGCCGGGGACTAGCGGCTTCACAGATACGCAGTATTTT. Its protein product is CASSYSGPGTSGFTDTQYF.